This T cell receptor beta chain originates from a study of blood T cell repertoires in COVID-19. The assay was immunoSEQ multiplex PCR, and TCRdb's table has in-frame clones only and misses some. The sample lists tens of thousands of clones; about nine tenths were seen once. The V and J ends lost 2 bases and 7 bases, in that order; junction bases with no gene match: 11. In germline, CDR1 is LNHDA, CDR2 SQIVND (reference sequence). The CDR3 covers 16 residues. The sample consisted of peripheral blood. This clonotype originated in a human donor in a cohort sampled during active COVID-19. V gene TRBV19 combines with J gene TRBJ1-5, with 7 nucleotides matching TRBD1. CDR3 residues: CASSITRMTGFQPQHF. In DNA form, the CDR3 reads TGTGCCAGTAGTATAACCCGTATGACAGGGTTCCAGCCCCAGCATTTT.